Sequencing of this TCR beta chain was carried out in a study of early T cells in non-severe SARS-CoV-2 infection. Study background: Whole-blood bulk RNA, unsorted, was sequenced, and chains were unpaired.

The study, taken as a whole, reports: Database matching using VDJdb favored anti-spike CD8 responses, with private and CD4 specificities left missing.

Unique molecular identifiers tagged individual cDNA molecules. From the 5' RACE reads, TCRdb called clonotypes with MiXCR, one entry per CDR3 protein. The table lists under 70,000 distinct CDR3 sequences, about 6% of them singletons. This clonotype showed up many times. Its target is not known. Between the trimmed V and J ends, which lost 6 bases and 0 bases, there was a span of 9 bases. This CDR3 has 15 residues. Per the germline V gene, CDR1 is MNHEY and CDR2 is SVGAGI. The receptor's source is an adult who was a healthcare worker with PCR-confirmed SARS-CoV-2 infection or an uninfected control (not recorded which). This rearrangement joins TRBV6-5 to TRBJ2-6; D not certain. The sample consisted of whole blood, taken at baseline. CDR3 in amino acids: CASSKDSSGANVLTF. As DNA, the CDR3 is TGTGCCAGCAGCAAAGACTCCTCTGGGGCCAACGTCCTGACTTTC.